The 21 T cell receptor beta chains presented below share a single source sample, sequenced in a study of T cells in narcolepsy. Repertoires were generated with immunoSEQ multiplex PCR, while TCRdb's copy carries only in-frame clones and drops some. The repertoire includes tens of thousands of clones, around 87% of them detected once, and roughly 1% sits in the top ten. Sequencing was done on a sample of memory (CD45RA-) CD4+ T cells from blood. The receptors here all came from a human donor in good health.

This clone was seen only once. CDR3 sequence reads: CASSYRGIQYF. In nucleotides, the CDR3 is TGTGCCAGCAGTTACAGGGGCATTCAGTACTTC. The J gene is TRBJ2-4, the V gene TRBV6-5, with D possibly TRBD1 on 5 matching bases. Germline CDR1 MNHEY, CDR2 SVGAGI. This CDR3 contains 11 residues. Trimming cost V 2 bases and J 9 bases, with 5 bases left between them.

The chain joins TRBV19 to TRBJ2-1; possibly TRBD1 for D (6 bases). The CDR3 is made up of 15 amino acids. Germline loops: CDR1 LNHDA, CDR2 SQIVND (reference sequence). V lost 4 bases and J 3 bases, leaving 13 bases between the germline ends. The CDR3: CASSSDSGHYNEQFF. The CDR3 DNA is TGTGCCAGTAGTAGCGACTCGGGACACTACAATGAGCAGTTCTTC.

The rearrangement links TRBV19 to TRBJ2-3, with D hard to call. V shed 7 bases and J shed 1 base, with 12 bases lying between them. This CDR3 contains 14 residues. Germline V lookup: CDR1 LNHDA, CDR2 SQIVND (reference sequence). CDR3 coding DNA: TGTGCCAGTAATAAGGATGGCGGCACAGATACGCAGTATTTT. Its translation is CASNKDGGTDTQYF.

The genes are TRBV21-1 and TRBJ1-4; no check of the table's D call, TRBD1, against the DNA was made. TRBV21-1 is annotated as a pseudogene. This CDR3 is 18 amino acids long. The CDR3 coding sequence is TGTGCCAGCAGCAAACCCAGGACAGGAACACGAACTAATGAAAAACTGTTTTTT. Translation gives CASSKPRTGTRTNEKLFF.

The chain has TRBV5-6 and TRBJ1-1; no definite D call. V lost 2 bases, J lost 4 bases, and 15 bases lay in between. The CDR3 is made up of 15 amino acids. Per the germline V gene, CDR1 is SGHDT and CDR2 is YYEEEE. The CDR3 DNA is TGTGCCAGCAGCTTAAAAGACCCTTGGGCCACTGAAGCTTTCTTT. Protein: CASSLKDPWATEAFF.

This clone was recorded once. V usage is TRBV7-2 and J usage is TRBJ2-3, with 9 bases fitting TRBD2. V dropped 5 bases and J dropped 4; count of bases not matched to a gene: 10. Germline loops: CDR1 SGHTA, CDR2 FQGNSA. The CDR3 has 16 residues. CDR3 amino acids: CASSPRLSGRADTQYF. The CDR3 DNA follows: TGTGCCAGCAGCCCCCGTCTTAGCGGGAGAGCAGATACGCAGTATTTT. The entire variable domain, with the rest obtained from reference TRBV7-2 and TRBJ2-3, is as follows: GAGVSQSPSNKVTEKGKDVELRCDPISGHTALYWYRQSLGQGLEFLIYFQGNSAPDKSGLPSDRFSAERTGGSVSTLTIQRTQQEDSAVYLCASSPRLSGRADTQYFGPGTRLTVL.

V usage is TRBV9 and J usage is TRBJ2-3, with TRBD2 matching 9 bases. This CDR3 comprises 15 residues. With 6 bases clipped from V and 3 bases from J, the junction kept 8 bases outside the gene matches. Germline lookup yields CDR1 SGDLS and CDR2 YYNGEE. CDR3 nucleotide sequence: TGTGCCAGCACGAGTAAGAGCGGGAGGACAGATACGCAGTATTTT. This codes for CASTSKSGRTDTQYF. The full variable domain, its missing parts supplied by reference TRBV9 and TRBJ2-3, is DSGVTQTPKHLITATGQRVTLRCSPRSGDLSVYWYQQSLDQGLQFLIQYYNGEERAKGNILERFSAQQFPDLHSELNLSSLELGDSALYFCASTSKSGRTDTQYFGPGTRLTVL.

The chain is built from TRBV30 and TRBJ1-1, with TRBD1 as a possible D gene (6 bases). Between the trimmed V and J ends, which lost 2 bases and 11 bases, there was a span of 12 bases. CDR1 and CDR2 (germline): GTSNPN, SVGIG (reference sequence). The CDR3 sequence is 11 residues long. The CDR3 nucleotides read TGTGCCTGGAGTATGGGGGCGGGGGCTTTCTTT. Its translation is CAWSMGAGAFF. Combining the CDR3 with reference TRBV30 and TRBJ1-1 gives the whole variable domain SQTIHQWPATLVQPVGSPLSLECTVEGTSNPNLYWYRQAAGRGLQLLFYSVGIGQISSEVPQNLSASRPQDRQFILSSKKLLLSDSGFYLCAWSMGAGAFFGQGTRLTVV.

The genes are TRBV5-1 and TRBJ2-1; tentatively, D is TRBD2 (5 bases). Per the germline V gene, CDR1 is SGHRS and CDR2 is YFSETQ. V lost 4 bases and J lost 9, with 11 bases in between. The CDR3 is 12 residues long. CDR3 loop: CASSREEAEQFF. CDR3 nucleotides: TGCGCCAGCAGCCGCGAGGAGGCTGAGCAGTTCTTC. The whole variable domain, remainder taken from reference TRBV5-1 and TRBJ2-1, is KAGVTQTPRYLIKTRGQQVTLSCSPISGHRSVSWYQQTPGQGLQFLFEYFSETQRNKGNFPGRFSGRQFSNSRSEMNVSTLELGDSALYLCASSREEAEQFFGPGTRLTVL.

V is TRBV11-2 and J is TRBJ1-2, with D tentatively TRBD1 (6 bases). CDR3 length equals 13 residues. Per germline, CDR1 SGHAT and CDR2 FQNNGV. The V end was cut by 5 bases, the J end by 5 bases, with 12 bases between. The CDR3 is CASSPQGTYGYTF. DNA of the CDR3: TGTGCCAGCAGCCCCCAGGGGACTTATGGCTACACCTTC. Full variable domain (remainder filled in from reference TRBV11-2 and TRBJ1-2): EAGVAQSPRYKIIEKRQSVAFWCNPISGHATLYWYQQILGQGPKLLIQFQNNGVVDDSQLPKDRFSAERLKGVDSTLKIQPAKLEDSAVYLCASSPQGTYGYTFGSGTRLTVV.

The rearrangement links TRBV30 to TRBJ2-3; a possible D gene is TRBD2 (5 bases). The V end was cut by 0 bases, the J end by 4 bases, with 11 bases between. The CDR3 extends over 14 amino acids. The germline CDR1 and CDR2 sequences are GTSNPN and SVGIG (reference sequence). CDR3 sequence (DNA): TGTGCCTGGAGTGTCGGACTCGCGGCAGATACGCAGTATTTT. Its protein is CAWSVGLAADTQYF.

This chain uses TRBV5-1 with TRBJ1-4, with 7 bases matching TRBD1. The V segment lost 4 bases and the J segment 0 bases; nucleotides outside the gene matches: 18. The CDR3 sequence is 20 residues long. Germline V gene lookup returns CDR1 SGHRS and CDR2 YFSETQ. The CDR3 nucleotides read TGCGCCAGCAGCCCCTACTCACGACAGGGCGGTGGGGCAACTAATGAAAAACTGTTTTTT. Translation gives CASSPYSRQGGGATNEKLFF.

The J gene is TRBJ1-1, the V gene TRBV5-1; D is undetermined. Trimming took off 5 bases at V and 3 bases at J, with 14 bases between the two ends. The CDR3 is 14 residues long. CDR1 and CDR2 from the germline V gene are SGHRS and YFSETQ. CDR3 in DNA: TGCGCCAGCAGAGCCGAGGGAGTCGACACTGAAGCTTTCTTT. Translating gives CASRAEGVDTEAFF.

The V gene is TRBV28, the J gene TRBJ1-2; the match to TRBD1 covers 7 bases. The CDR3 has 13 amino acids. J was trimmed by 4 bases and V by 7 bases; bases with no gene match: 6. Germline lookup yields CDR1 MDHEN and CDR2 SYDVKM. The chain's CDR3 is CASNLGQTYGYTF. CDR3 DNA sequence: TGTGCCAGCAACCTGGGACAGACCTATGGCTACACCTTC.

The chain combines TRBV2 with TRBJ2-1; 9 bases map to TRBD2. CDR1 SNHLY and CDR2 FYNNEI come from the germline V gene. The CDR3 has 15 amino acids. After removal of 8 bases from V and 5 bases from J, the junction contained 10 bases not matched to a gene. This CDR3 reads CASRSLAGINNEQFF. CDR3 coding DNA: TGTGCCAGCCGTTCCCTAGCGGGAATCAACAATGAGCAGTTCTTC. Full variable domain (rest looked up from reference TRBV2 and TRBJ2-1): EPEVTQTPSHQVTQMGQEVILRCVPISNHLYFYWYRQILGQKVEFLVSFYNNEISEKSEIFDDQFSVERPDGSNFTLKIRSTKLEDSAMYFCASRSLAGINNEQFFGPGTRLTVL.

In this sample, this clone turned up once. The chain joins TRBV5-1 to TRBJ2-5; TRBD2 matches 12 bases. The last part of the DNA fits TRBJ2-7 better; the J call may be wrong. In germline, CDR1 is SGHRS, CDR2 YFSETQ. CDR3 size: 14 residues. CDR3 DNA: TGCGCCAGCAGCTGGACTAGCGGGGCCTACGAGCAGTACTTC. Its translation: CASSWTSGAYEQYF.

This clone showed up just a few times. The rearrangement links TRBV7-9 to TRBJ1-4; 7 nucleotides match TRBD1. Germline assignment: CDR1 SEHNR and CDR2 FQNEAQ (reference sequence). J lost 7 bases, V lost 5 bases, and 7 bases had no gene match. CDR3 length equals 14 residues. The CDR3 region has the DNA TGTGCCAGCAGCATAGGGGGCCAGAGTGAAAAACTGTTTTTT. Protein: CASSIGGQSEKLFF.

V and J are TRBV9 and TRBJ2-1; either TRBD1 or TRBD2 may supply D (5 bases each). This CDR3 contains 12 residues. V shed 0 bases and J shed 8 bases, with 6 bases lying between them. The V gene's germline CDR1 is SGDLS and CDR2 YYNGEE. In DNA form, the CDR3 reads TGTGCCAGCAGCGTAGGGGGGTATGAGCAGTTCTTC. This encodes CASSVGGYEQFF.

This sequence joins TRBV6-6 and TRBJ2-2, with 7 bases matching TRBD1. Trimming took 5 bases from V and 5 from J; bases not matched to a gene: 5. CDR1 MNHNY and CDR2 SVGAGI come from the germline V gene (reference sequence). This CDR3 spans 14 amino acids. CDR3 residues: CASSRTGGTGELFF. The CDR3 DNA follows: TGTGCCAGCAGTAGGACAGGCGGGACCGGGGAGCTGTTTTTT.

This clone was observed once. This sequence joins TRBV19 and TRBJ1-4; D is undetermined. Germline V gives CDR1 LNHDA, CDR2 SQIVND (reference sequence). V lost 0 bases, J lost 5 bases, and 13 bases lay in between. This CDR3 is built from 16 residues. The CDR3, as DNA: TGTGCCAGTAGTATAGAGTTCTCCAGGCAGAATGAAAAACTGTTTTTT. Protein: CASSIEFSRQNEKLFF.

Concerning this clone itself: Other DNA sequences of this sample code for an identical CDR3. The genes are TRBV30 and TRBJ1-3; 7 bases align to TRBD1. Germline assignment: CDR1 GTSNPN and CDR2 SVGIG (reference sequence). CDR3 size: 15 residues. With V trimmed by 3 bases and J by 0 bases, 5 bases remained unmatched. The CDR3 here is CAWSRDSGSGNTIYF. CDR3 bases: TGTGCCTGGAGCCGGGACAGCGGCTCTGGAAACACCATATATTTT.